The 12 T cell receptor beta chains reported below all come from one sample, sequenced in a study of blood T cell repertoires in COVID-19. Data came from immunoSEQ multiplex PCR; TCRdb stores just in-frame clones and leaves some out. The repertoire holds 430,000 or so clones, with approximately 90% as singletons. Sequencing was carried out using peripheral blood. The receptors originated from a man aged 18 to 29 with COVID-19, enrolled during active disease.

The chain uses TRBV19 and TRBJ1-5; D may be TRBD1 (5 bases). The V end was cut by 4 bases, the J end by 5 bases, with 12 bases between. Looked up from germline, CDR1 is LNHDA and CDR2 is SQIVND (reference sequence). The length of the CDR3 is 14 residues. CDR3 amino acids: CASSNSGLDQPQHF. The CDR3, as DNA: TGTGCCAGTAGTAACTCAGGGCTTGATCAGCCCCAGCATTTT. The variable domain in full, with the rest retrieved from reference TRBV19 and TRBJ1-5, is DGGITQSPKYLFRKEGQNVTLSCEQNLNHDAMYWYRQDPGQGLRLIYYSQIVNDFQKGDIAEGYSVSREKKESFPLTVTSAQKNPTAFYLCASSNSGLDQPQHFGDGTRLSIL.

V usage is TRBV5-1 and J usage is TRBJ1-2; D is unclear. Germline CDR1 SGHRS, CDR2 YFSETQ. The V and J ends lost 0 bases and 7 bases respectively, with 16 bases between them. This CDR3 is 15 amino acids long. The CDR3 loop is CASSLVEGSTGGYTF. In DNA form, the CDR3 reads TGCGCCAGCAGCTTGGTTGAGGGCTCAACGGGTGGCTACACCTTC.

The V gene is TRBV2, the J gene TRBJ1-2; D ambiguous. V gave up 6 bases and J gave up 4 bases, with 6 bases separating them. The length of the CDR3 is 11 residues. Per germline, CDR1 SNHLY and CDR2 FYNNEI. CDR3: CASRQLYGYTF. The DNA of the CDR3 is TGTGCCAGCAGACAGCTCTATGGCTACACCTTC.

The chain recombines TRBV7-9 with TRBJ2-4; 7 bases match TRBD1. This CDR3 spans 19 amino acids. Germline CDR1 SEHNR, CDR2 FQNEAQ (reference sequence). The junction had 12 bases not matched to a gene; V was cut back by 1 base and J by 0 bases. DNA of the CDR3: TGTGCCAGCAGCTTAGGAACAGGGGACCCTCCACTAGCCAAAAACATTCAGTACTTC. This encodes CASSLGTGDPPLAKNIQYF.

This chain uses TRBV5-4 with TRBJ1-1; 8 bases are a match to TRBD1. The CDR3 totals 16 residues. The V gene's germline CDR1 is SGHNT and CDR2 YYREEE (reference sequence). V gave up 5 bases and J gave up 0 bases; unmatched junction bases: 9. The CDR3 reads CASRKNRGIMNTEAFF. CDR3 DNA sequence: TGTGCCAGCAGGAAAAACAGGGGGATCATGAACACTGAAGCTTTCTTT.

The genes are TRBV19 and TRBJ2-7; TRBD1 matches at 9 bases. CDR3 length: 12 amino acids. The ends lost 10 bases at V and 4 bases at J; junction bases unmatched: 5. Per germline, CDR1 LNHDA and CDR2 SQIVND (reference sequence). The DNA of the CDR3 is TGTGCCACCCGGGACAGGGAATACGAGCAGTACTTC. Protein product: CATRDREYEQYF. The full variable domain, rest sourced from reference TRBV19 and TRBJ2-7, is DGGITQSPKYLFRKEGQNVTLSCEQNLNHDAMYWYRQDPGQGLRLIYYSQIVNDFQKGDIAEGYSVSREKKESFPLTVTSAQKNPTAFYLCATRDREYEQYFGPGTRLTVT.

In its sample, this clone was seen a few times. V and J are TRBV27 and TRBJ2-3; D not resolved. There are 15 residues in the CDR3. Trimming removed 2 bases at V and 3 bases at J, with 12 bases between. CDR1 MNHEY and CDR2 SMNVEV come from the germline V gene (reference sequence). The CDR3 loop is CASSLIPFATDTQYF. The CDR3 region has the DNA TGTGCCAGCAGTTTAATCCCCTTCGCGACAGATACGCAGTATTTT.

The CDR3 DNA is TGTGCCAGCAGCGGACTAGCGGGTGAATACGAGCAGTACTTC. Amino acid sequence: CASSGLAGEYEQYF. The rearrangement links TRBV6-5 to TRBJ2-7; the match to TRBD2 covers 11 bases. With V trimmed by 6 bases and J by 4 bases, 5 bases remained unmatched. The CDR3 has 14 residues. The germline V gene encodes CDR1 MNHEY and CDR2 SVGAGI.

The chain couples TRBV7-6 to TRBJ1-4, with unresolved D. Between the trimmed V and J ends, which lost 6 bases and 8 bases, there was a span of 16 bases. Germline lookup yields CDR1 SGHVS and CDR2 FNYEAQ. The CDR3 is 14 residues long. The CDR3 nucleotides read TGTGCCAGCAGTCCAAGGACGGGAGTGGAAAAACTGTTTTTT. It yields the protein CASSPRTGVEKLFF.

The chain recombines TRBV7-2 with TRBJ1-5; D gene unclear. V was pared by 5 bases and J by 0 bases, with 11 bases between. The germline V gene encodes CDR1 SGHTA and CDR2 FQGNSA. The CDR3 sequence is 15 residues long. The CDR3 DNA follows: TGTGCCAGCAGCCCAGGACTGACTAGCAATCAGCCCCAGCATTTT. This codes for CASSPGLTSNQPQHF.

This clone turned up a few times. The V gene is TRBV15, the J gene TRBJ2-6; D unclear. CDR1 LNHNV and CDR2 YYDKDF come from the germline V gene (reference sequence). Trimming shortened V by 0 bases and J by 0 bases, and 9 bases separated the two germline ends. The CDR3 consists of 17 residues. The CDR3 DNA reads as TGTGCCACCAGCAGAGATCCCCCGGGCTCTGGGGCCAACGTCCTGACTTTC. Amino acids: CATSRDPPGSGANVLTF. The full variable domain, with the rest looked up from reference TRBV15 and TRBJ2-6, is DAMVIQNPRYQVTQFGKPVTLSCSQTLNHNVMYWYQQKSSQAPKLLFHYYDKDFNNEADTPDNFQSRRPNTSFCFLDIRSPGLGDTAMYLCATSRDPPGSGANVLTFGAGSRLTVL.

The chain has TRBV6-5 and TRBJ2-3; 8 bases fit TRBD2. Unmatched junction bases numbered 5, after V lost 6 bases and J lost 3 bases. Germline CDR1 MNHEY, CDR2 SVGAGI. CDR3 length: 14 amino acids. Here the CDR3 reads CASSQLAATDTQYF. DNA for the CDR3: TGTGCCAGCAGCCAACTAGCGGCTACAGATACGCAGTATTTT.